This passage covers 21 T cell receptor beta chains from one sample sequenced in a study of blood T cell repertoires in COVID-19. Here immunoSEQ multiplex PCR was the method, and the copy in TCRdb shows in-frame clones only, minus some. The sample carries 270,000 or so clones, 75% to 90% recorded once. Sequencing input: peripheral blood. The source is a woman aged 40 to 49 who had recovered from COVID-19.

This clone was seen only a few times. The J gene is TRBJ1-2, the V gene TRBV30; TRBD1 is a possible D gene (5 bases). The CDR3 totals 12 residues. Looked up from germline, CDR1 is GTSNPN and CDR2 is SVGIG (reference sequence). Trimming pared 0 bases from V and 7 bases from J, leaving 9 bases between. The CDR3: CAWSVGGGGYTF. CDR3 nucleotides: TGTGCCTGGAGTGTTGGGGGAGGTGGCTACACCTTC.

This clone was seen a single time. V and J are TRBV21-1 and TRBJ1-3; TRBD1, the D gene given by the table, was not confirmed from the DNA. TRBV21-1 has pseudogene status. This CDR3 has 16 amino acids. CDR3: CASSKARLSSGNTIYF. As DNA, the CDR3 is TGTGCCAGCAGCAAAGCCAGGTTATCCTCTGGAAACACCATATATTTT.

V is TRBV27 and J is TRBJ2-2; D is possibly TRBD2 (5 bases). CDR3 length: 13 amino acids. The V end was cut by 8 bases, the J end by 2 bases, with 9 bases between. The germline gives CDR1 MNHEY, CDR2 SMNVEV (reference sequence). CDR3 in amino acids: CASSSGNTGELFF. CDR3 sequence (DNA): TGTGCCAGCTCCAGCGGCAACACCGGGGAGCTGTTTTTT.

V is TRBV29-1 and J is TRBJ2-1; D remains unclear. Germline loops: CDR1 SQVTM, CDR2 ANQGSEA. The CDR3 length is 12 residues. V was pared by 4 bases and J by 6 bases, with 10 bases between. The CDR3 coding sequence is TGCAGCGTTGCCGGAGTGGGCAATGAGCAGTTCTTC. Translated: CSVAGVGNEQFF.

The V gene is TRBV27, the J gene TRBJ2-7; 7 bases are a match to TRBD1. This CDR3 spans 13 amino acids. V dropped 3 bases and J dropped 3; count of bases not matched to a gene: 2. CDR1 is MNHEY and CDR2 is SMNVEV in the germline V gene (reference sequence). The CDR3 DNA reads as TGTGCCAGCAGTTTGGCAGGGGGCTACGAGCAGTACTTC. This translates into CASSLAGGYEQYF.

V gene TRBV19 combines with J gene TRBJ2-3; 14 bases are shared with TRBD2. Germline CDR1 reads LNHDA; CDR2 reads SQIVND (reference sequence). V trimming: 5 bases; J trimming: 0 bases; junction bases outside the gene matches: 7. The CDR3 runs 18 residues. The CDR3 sequence is CASSPRTSGRPSTDTQYF. The CDR3 DNA reads TGTGCCAGTAGTCCAAGGACTAGCGGGAGGCCTAGCACAGATACGCAGTATTTT.

This chain uses TRBV7-6 with TRBJ2-3, with TRBD1 matching 10 bases. This CDR3 spans 15 amino acids. Per the germline V gene, CDR1 is SGHVS and CDR2 is FNYEAQ. The V and J ends lost 5 bases and 7 bases, in that order; junction bases with no gene match: 9. The CDR3 region has the DNA TGTGCCAGCAGCCGGTCCCGGGACAGGGGAAATACGCAGTATTTT. Residues: CASSRSRDRGNTQYF.

The chain recombines TRBV5-4 with TRBJ2-2; TRBD2 matches at 8 bases. The V segment lost 5 bases and the J segment 2 bases; nucleotides outside the gene matches: 8. The CDR3 totals 16 residues. Germline V gene data show CDR1 as SGHNT and CDR2 as YYREEE (reference sequence). In DNA form, the CDR3 reads TGTGCCAGCAGTTCGGGAACTAGCGGTAACACCGGGGAGCTGTTTTTT. Its protein product is CASSSGTSGNTGELFF.

V and J are TRBV28 and TRBJ1-5; D ambiguous. Germline V lookup: CDR1 MDHEN, CDR2 SYDVKM. Trimming removed 8 bases from V and 0 bases from J, with 8 bases in between. The CDR3 is 13 amino acids. For the CDR3, the DNA is TGTGCCAGCGGCCTCAGTAGCAATCAGCCCCAGCATTTT. It translates to CASGLSSNQPQHF. Complete variable domain (other parts from reference TRBV28 and TRBJ1-5): DVKVTQSSRYLVKRTGEKVFLECVQDMDHENMFWYRQDPGLGLRLIYFSYDVKMKEKGDIPEGYSVSREKKERFSLILESASTNQTSMYLCASGLSSNQPQHFGDGTRLSIL.

This chain links TRBV5-5 with TRBJ2-7, with a weak D call TRBD1 (5 bases). There are 14 residues in the CDR3. V was trimmed by 4 bases and J by 1 base, leaving 12 bases between them. CDR1 is SGHKS, CDR2 YYEKEE, per germline (reference sequence). The CDR3 nucleotides read TGTGCCAGCAGCCAACATACAGGTTCCTACGAGCAGTACTTC. Residues: CASSQHTGSYEQYF. Based on the CDR3 plus reference TRBV5-5 and TRBJ2-7, the full variable domain is DAGVTQSPTHLIKTRGQQVTLRCSPISGHKSVSWYQQVLGQGPQFIFQYYEKEERGRGNFPDRFSARQFPNYSSELNVNALLLGDSALYLCASSQHTGSYEQYFGPGTRLTVT.

This rearrangement joins TRBV19 to TRBJ2-5; D not resolved. V lost 6 bases, J lost 1 base, and 9 bases lay in between. The CDR3 length is 13 residues. CDR1 and CDR2 from the germline V gene are LNHDA and SQIVND (reference sequence). CDR3 sequence reads: CASRNRPQETQYF. CDR3 coding DNA: TGTGCCAGTAGAAACAGACCCCAAGAGACCCAGTACTTC.

This clone was recorded once. J is TRBJ2-1 and V is TRBV9, with D possibly matching TRBD2 (5 bases). Germline-derived CDR1 and CDR2 are SGDLS and YYNGEE. Trimming left V 5 bases short and J 8 bases short, with 14 bases between. The CDR3 consists of 13 residues. CDR3 residues: CASSVGEGYEQFF. The DNA for the CDR3 is TGTGCCAGCAGTGTCGGGGAAGGGTATGAGCAGTTCTTC.

In this sample, this clone turned up a few times. The V and J genes are TRBV7-9 and TRBJ1-1, with 8 bases that match TRBD1. After removal of 7 bases from V and 6 bases from J, the junction contained 7 bases not matched to a gene. Germline V gives CDR1 SEHNR, CDR2 FQNEAQ (reference sequence). The CDR3 is 13 residues long. CDR3 bases: TGTGCCAGCACCAACAGGGGGTACCCTGAAGCTTTCTTT. It translates to CASTNRGYPEAFF.

The chain uses TRBV27 and TRBJ1-3; a weak D match, TRBD1 (5 bases). The CDR3 is 13 residues long. The V gene's germline CDR1 is MNHEY and CDR2 SMNVEV (reference sequence). Trimming stripped 8 bases from V and 4 bases from J, with 12 bases between. CDR3 region: CASGRGEGNTIYF. In nucleotides, the CDR3 is TGTGCCAGCGGGAGGGGTGAAGGAAACACCATATATTTT.

This sequence joins TRBV28 and TRBJ2-1; 7 nucleotides agree with TRBD2. Germline trimming cut 11 bases from V and 1 base from J; bases unmatched to any gene: 11. Per germline, CDR1 MDHEN and CDR2 SYDVKM. The CDR3 has 15 residues. Here the CDR3 reads CASNPPSGSYNEQFF. The CDR3 DNA follows: TGTGCCTCAAACCCCCCTAGCGGTTCCTACAATGAGCAGTTCTTC.

Only one count was recorded for this clone. The V gene is TRBV19, the J gene TRBJ2-7; 8 bases map to TRBD1. Trimming at V came to 8 bases and at J to 3 bases, leaving 6 bases not matched to a gene. The CDR3 is 13 residues long. Germline values: CDR1 LNHDA, CDR2 SQIVND (reference sequence). The CDR3 region is CASYRTGSYEQYF. The CDR3 region has the DNA TGTGCCAGTTATCGGACAGGGAGCTACGAGCAGTACTTC. Combining the CDR3 with reference TRBV19 and TRBJ2-7 gives the whole variable domain DGGITQSPKYLFRKEGQNVTLSCEQNLNHDAMYWYRQDPGQGLRLIYYSQIVNDFQKGDIAEGYSVSREKKESFPLTVTSAQKNPTAFYLCASYRTGSYEQYFGPGTRLTVT.

The chain carries TRBV30 and TRBJ2-1, with 14 bases lining up with TRBD2. The CDR3 extends over 16 amino acids. CDR1 is GTSNPN, CDR2 SVGIG, per germline (reference sequence). J was trimmed by 10 bases and V by 1 base; bases with no gene match: 9. Here the CDR3 reads CAWSGPTSGRALEQFF. In nucleotides, the CDR3 is TGTGCCTGGAGTGGCCCGACTAGCGGGAGGGCTTTGGAGCAGTTCTTC.

The V and J genes are TRBV5-1 and TRBJ1-2, with a tentative D call TRBD1 (6 bases). CDR3 size: 13 residues. The V end was cut by 4 bases, the J end by 2 bases, with 9 bases between. Germline CDR1 SGHRS, CDR2 YFSETQ. CDR3 residues: CASSATGNYGYTF. Here the CDR3 DNA reads TGCGCCAGCAGCGCGACAGGAAACTATGGCTACACCTTC.

The chain employs TRBV27 and TRBJ2-7; D possibly corresponds to TRBD1 (7 bases). V gave up 0 bases and J gave up 3 bases, with 15 bases separating them. This CDR3 is built from 16 residues. Per the germline V gene, CDR1 is MNHEY and CDR2 is SMNVEV (reference sequence). The CDR3 loop is CASSLSMDRRVYEQYF. The CDR3 DNA reads as TGTGCCAGCAGTTTATCGATGGACAGGAGGGTCTACGAGCAGTACTTC.

V and J are TRBV7-9 and TRBJ2-7; 10 positions match TRBD2. This CDR3 is built from 15 residues. J lost 4 bases, V lost 5 bases, and 8 bases had no gene match. Germline values: CDR1 SEHNR, CDR2 FQNEAQ (reference sequence). This chain's CDR3 is CASSLQAGGGYEQYF. CDR3 DNA: TGTGCCAGCAGCCTGCAAGCGGGAGGGGGTTACGAGCAGTACTTC.

This clone was recorded only once. V usage is TRBV5-1 and J usage is TRBJ2-1; weak D call: TRBD2 (5 bases). Germline loops: CDR1 SGHRS, CDR2 YFSETQ. This CDR3 contains 14 residues. Trimming stripped 5 bases from V and 5 bases from J, with 14 bases between. This CDR3 reads CASRKGGLDNEQFF. CDR3 DNA sequence: TGCGCCAGCAGAAAGGGCGGACTGGACAATGAGCAGTTCTTC.